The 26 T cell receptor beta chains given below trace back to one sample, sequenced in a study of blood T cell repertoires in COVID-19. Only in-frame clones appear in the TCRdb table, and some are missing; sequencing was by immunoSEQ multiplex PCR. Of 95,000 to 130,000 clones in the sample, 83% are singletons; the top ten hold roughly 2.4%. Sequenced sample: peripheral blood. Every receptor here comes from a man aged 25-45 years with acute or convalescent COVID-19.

The CDR3 bases are TGTGCCACCAGTGATTTGAACGGCTATGGCTACACCTTC. Protein product: CATSDLNGYGYTF. The chain carries TRBV24-1 and TRBJ1-2; D is undetermined. The CDR3 has 13 amino acids. Germline CDR1 KGHDR, CDR2 SFDVKD. The germline V and J ends were trimmed by 0 bases and 4 bases, with 5 bases remaining between them.

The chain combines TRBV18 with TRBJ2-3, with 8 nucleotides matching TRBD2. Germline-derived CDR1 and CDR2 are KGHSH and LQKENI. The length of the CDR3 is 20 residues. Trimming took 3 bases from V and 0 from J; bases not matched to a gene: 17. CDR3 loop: CASSPYRVTELAASTDTQYF. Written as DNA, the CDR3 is TGTGCCAGCTCACCCTACCGGGTCACCGAACTAGCGGCTAGCACAGATACGCAGTATTTT.

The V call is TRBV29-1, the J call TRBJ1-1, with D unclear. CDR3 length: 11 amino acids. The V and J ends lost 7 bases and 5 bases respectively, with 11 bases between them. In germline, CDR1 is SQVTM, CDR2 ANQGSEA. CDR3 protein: CSASPGTEAFF. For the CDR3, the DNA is TGCAGCGCCTCCCCCGGGACTGAAGCTTTCTTT.

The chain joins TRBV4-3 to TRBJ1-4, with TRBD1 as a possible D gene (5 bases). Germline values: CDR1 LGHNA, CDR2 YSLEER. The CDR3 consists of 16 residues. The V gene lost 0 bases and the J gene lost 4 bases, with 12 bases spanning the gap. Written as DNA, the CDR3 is TGCGCCAGCAGCCAAGATTATCCAGGGAATAATGAAAAACTGTTTTTT. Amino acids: CASSQDYPGNNEKLFF.

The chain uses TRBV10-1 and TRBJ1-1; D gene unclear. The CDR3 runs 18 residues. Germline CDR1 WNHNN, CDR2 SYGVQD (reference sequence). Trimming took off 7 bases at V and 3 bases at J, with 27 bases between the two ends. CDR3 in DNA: TGCGCCAGCAACCCTACCCAAACCAAATCAACCCCCTACACTGAAGCTTTCTTT. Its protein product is CASNPTQTKSTPYTEAFF.

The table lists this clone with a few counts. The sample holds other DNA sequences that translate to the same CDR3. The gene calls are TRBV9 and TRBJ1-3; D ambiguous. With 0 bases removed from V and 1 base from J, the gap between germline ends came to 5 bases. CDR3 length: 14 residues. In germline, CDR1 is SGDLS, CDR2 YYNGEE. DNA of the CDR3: TGTGCCAGCAGCGTAGCGAGTTCTGGAAACACCATATATTTT. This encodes CASSVASSGNTIYF.

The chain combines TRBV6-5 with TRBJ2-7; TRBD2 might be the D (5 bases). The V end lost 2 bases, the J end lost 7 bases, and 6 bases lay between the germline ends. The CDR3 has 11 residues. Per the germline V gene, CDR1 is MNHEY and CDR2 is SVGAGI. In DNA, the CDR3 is TGTGCCAGCAGTTACAGCGGAGAGCAGTACTTC. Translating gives CASSYSGEQYF.

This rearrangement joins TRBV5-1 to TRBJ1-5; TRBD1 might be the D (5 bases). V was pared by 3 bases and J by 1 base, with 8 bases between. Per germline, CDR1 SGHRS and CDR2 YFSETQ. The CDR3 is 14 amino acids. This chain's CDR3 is CASSWGDSNQPQHF. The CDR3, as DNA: TGCGCCAGCAGCTGGGGGGACAGCAATCAGCCCCAGCATTTT.

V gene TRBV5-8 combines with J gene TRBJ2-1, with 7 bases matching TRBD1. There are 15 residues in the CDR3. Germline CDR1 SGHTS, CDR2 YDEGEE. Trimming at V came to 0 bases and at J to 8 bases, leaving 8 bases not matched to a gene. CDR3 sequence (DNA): TGTGCCAGCAGCTTGGTTGCGCTCCAGGGGGATGAGCAGTTCTTC. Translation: CASSLVALQGDEQFF.

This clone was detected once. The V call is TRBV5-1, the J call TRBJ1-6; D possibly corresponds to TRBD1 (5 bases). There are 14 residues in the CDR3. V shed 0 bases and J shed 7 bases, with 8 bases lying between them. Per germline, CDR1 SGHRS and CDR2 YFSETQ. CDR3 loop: CASSLARGNSPLHF. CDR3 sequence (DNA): TGCGCCAGCAGCTTGGCTCGGGGGAATTCACCCCTCCACTTT.

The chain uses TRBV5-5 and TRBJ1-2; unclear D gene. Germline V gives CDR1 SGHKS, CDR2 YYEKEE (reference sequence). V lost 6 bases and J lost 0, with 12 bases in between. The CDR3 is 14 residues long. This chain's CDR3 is CASTLSLANYGYTF. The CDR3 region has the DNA TGTGCCAGCACCCTGTCTTTAGCTAACTATGGCTACACCTTC.

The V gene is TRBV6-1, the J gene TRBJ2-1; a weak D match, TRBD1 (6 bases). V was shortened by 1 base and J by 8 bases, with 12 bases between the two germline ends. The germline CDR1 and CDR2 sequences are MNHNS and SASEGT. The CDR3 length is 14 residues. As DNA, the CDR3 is TGTGCCAGCAGTGAAGGGGGGCGCATATATGAGCAGTTCTTC. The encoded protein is CASSEGGRIYEQFF.

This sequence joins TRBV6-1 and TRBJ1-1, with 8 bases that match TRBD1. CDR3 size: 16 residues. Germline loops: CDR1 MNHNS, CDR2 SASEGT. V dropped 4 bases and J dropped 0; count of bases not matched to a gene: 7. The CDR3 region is CASSAYPQGVNTEAFF. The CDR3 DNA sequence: TGTGCCAGCAGTGCCTACCCACAGGGGGTGAACACTGAAGCTTTCTTT.

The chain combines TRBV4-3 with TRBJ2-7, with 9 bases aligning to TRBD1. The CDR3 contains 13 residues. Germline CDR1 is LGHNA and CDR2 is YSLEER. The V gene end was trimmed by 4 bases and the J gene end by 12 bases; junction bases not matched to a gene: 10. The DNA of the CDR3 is TGCGCCAGCAGCCTCCAAGGGGACAGGGTTTTGTACTTC. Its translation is CASSLQGDRVLYF.

The chain's CDR3 is CASSDGRGSYEQYV. CDR3 nucleotides: TGTGCCAGCAGTGATGGGAGAGGATCCTACGAGCAGTACGTC. The chain employs TRBV2 and TRBJ2-7, with a possible D match to TRBD2 (5 bases). The germline V gene encodes CDR1 SNHLY and CDR2 FYNNEI. V was trimmed by 3 bases and J by 1 base, leaving 10 bases between them. The CDR3 has 14 residues.

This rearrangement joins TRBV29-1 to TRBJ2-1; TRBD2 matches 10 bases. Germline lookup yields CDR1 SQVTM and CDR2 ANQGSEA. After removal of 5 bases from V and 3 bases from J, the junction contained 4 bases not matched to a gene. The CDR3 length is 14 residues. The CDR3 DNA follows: TGCAGCGTTAGCGGGGGGGGTTTCTACAATGAGCAGTTCTTC. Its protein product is CSVSGGGFYNEQFF.

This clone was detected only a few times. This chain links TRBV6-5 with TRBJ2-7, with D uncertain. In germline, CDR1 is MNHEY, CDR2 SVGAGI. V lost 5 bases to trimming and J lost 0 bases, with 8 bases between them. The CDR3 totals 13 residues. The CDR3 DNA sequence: TGTGCCAGCAGTCTTTCCTACTCCTACGAGCAGTACTTC. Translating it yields CASSLSYSYEQYF.

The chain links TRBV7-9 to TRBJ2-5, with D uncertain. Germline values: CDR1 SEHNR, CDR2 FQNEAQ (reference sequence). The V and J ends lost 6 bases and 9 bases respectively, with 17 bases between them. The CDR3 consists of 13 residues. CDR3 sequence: CASSSKALAAQYF. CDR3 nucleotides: TGTGCCAGCAGTTCAAAGGCCTTGGCGGCCCAGTACTTC.

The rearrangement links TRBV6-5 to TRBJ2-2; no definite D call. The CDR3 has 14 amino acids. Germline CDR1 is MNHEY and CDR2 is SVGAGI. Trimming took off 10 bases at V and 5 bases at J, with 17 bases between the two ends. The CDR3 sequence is CATRAQPGTGELFF. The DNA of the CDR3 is TGTGCCACGCGAGCACAACCGGGTACCGGGGAGCTGTTTTTT.

The CDR3 DNA is TGCGCCAGCAGCCCGACCAGGACAGAGAACACTGAAGCTTTCTTT. Its translation is CASSPTRTENTEAFF. The chain uses TRBV4-1 and TRBJ1-1, with TRBD1 as a possible D gene (6 bases). The V gene's germline CDR1 is MGHRA and CDR2 YSYEKL. V was trimmed by 4 bases and J by 1 base, leaving 13 bases between them. The CDR3 covers 15 residues.

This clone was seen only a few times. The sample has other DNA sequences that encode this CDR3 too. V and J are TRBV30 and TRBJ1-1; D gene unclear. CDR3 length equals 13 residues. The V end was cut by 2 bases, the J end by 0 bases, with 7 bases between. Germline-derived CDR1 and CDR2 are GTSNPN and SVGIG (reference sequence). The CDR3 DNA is TGTGCCTGGAGTCGCGGGATGAACACTGAAGCTTTCTTT. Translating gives CAWSRGMNTEAFF. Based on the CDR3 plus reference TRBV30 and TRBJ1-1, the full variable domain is SQTIHQWPATLVQPVGSPLSLECTVEGTSNPNLYWYRQAAGRGLQLLFYSVGIGQISSEVPQNLSASRPQDRQFILSSKKLLLSDSGFYLCAWSRGMNTEAFFGQGTRLTVV.

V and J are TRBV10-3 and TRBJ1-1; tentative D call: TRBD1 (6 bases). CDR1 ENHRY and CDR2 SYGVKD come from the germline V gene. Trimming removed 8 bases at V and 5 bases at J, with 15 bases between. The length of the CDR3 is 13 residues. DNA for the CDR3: TGTGCCATCGGGCCCGGGGGGCGGACTGAAGCTTTCTTT. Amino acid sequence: CAIGPGGRTEAFF.

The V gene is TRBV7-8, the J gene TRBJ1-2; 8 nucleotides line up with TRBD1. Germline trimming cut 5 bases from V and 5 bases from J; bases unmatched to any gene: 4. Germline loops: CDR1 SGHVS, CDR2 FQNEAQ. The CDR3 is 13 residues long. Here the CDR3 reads CASSRDRPYGYTF. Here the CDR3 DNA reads TGTGCCAGCAGCCGGGACAGGCCTTATGGCTACACCTTC.

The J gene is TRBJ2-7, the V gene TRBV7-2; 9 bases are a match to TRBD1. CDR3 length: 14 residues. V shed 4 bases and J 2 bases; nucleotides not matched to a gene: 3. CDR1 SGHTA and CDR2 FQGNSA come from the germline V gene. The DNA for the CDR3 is TGTGCCAGCAGCTCCAGGACAGGGGCCTACGAGCAGTACGTC. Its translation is CASSSRTGAYEQYV.

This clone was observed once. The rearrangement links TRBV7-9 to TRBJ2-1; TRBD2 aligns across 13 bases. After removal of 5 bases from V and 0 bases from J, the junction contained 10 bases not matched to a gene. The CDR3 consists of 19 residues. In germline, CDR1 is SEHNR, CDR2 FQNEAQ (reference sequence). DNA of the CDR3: TGTGCCAGCAGCCCCACGGGACTAGCGGGACCAAGCTCCTACAATGAGCAGTTCTTC. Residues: CASSPTGLAGPSSYNEQFF.

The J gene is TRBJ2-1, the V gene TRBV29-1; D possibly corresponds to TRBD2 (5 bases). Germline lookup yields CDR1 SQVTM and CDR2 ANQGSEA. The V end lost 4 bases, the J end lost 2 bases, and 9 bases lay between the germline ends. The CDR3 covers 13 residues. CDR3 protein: CSVVGVAYNEQFF. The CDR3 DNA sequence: TGCAGCGTTGTCGGGGTGGCCTACAATGAGCAGTTCTTC.